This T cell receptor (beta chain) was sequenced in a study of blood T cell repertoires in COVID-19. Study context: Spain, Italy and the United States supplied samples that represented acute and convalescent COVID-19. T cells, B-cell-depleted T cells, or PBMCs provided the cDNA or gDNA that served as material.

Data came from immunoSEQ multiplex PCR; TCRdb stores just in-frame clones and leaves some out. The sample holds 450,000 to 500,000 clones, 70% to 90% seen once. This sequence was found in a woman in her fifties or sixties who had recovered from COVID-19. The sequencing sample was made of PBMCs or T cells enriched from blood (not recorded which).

The CDR3 nucleotides are TGTGCTAGTGGTTTGGTAGGGACACCTAATGAAAAACTGTTTTTT. This codes for CASGLVGTPNEKLFF. The rearrangement uses TRBV12-5 and TRBJ1-4; TRBD1 might be the D (6 bases). The CDR3 has 15 residues. Trimming removed 0 bases at V and 3 bases at J, with 8 bases between. CDR1 and CDR2 (germline): LGHNT, FRNRAP.